This TCR beta chain was sequenced during a study of CXCR3 chemokines and chemotherapy response in bladder cancer. V shed 0 bases and J shed 13 bases, with 15 bases lying between them. The CDR3 is 13 amino acids. Germline V gene sequence: CDR1 SGHDN, CDR2 FVKESK. TCRdb redid the calling of the PCR reads with MiXCR, one entry per CDR3 protein. The sample has approximately 13,000 distinct CDR3 sequences, under 15% seen once. The chain combines TRBV14 with TRBJ1-2; unclear D gene. This sample was obtained from a patient whose treatment included neoadjuvant chemotherapy. The TCR was taken from a human donor with bladder cancer that did not respond to neoadjuvant chemotherapy. CDR3 nucleotides: TGTGCCAGCAGCCAAGAAAGAATTCGGGCGCCCACCTTC. It specifies CASSQERIRAPTF.